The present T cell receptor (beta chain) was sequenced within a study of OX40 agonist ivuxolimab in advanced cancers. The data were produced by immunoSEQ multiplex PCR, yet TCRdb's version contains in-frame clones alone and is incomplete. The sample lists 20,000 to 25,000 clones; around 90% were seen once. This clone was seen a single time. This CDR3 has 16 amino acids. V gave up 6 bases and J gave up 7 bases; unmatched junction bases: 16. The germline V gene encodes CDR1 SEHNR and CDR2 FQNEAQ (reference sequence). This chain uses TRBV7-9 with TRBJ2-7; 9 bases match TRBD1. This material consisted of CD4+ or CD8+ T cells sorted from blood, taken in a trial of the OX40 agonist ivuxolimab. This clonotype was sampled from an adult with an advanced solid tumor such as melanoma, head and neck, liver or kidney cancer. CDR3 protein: CASRSGTGSTLGEQYF. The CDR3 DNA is TGTGCCAGCAGATCCGGGACAGGGTCAACTCTGGGTGAGCAGTACTTC.